This is a list of T cell receptor beta chains from one sample in a study of T cells in Graves' hyperthyroidism and ophthalmopathy. Using its own MiXCR run on the multiplex PCR reads, TCRdb lists one record per CDR3 protein. Among 500,000 to 750,000 distinct CDR3 sequences listed, 46% were seen once. The material sequenced was peripheral blood or thyroid tissue (not recorded which). The source is a woman aged 18 to 35 with Graves' hyperthyroidism. The CDR3 runs from the conserved cysteine through the conserved F or W. Each record gives: CDR3 protein, D gene, V gene, clone size, J gene. D genes are given only for firm matches. Only part of the rows carry a size: once, few, many, or a class if the clone is expanded.

CDR3: CASSVDPNTGELFF
D: NA
V: TRBV5-4
size: many
J: TRBJ2-2

CDR3: CSSWTGGISGANVLTF
D: TRBD1
V: TRBV29-1
size: once
J: TRBJ2-6

CDR3: CASMRAGDSYEQYF
D: NA
V: TRBV6-1
size: once
J: TRBJ2-7

CDR3: CASSFSRSGNTIYF
D: NA
V: TRBV27
size: NA
J: TRBJ1-3

CDR3: CASSLGTHKEQFF
D: NA
V: TRBV7-7
size: NA
J: TRBJ2-1

CDR3: CASSYDGTYDSYEQYF
D: NA
V: TRBV2
size: NA
J: TRBJ2-7

CDR3: CASSNMIGRRNSPLHF
D: NA
V: TRBV9
size: many
J: TRBJ1-6

CDR3: CASFGNGRAQIEQYF
D: NA
V: TRBV2
size: NA
J: TRBJ2-7

CDR3: CASSDKTGGAGFPGELFF
D: TRBD1
V: TRBV19
size: many
J: TRBJ2-2

CDR3: CSARGIGQGAGNTIYF
D: TRBD1
V: TRBV20-1
size: NA
J: TRBJ1-3

CDR3: CATSDPGLASQETQYF
D: NA
V: TRBV24-1
size: NA
J: TRBJ2-5

CDR3: CASSSRRVGNTIYF
D: NA
V: TRBV7-3
size: NA
J: TRBJ1-3

CDR3: CSAGDRGNQPQHF
D: TRBD1
V: TRBV20-1
size: NA
J: TRBJ1-5

CDR3: CASSEQAEQYF
D: NA
V: TRBV10-2
size: many
J: TRBJ2-7

CDR3: CSVAGTRAGNTIYF
D: NA
V: TRBV29-1
size: NA
J: TRBJ1-3

CDR3: CSVRQGGTEAFF
D: TRBD1
V: TRBV29-1
size: many
J: TRBJ1-1

CDR3: CAISENRGGYSNQPQHF
D: NA
V: TRBV10-3
size: NA
J: TRBJ1-5

CDR3: CASSLGQGFETQYF
D: TRBD1
V: TRBV7-9
size: NA
J: TRBJ2-5

CDR3: CAISPGVYGYTF
D: NA
V: TRBV10-3
size: many
J: TRBJ1-2

CDR3: CAWRRTLGTEAFF
D: NA
V: TRBV30
size: NA
J: TRBJ1-1

CDR3: CASSSLADSTDTQYF
D: TRBD2
V: TRBV5-4
size: NA
J: TRBJ2-3

CDR3: CASWTGPGVGGELFF
D: NA
V: TRBV6-5
size: few
J: TRBJ2-2

CDR3: CATLASSYTGEAFF
D: NA
V: TRBV10-3
size: once
J: TRBJ1-1

CDR3: CATRTDPNTEAFF
D: NA
V: TRBV5-1
size: many
J: TRBJ1-1

CDR3: CATRGTGAYGYTF
D: TRBD1
V: TRBV24-1
size: few
J: TRBJ1-2

CDR3: CSAREAGGFYEQYF
D: NA
V: TRBV20-1
size: many
J: TRBJ2-7

CDR3: CAISLSGSALEAFF
D: NA
V: TRBV10-3
size: NA
J: TRBJ1-1

CDR3: CASSLYMTGANVLTF
D: NA
V: TRBV12-3/TRBV12-4
size: NA
J: TRBJ2-6

CDR3: CASSFGDWQPQYF
D: NA
V: TRBV7-9
size: NA
J: TRBJ2-5

CDR3: CSARDPAGGSLSEQYF
D: TRBD2
V: TRBV20-1
size: few
J: TRBJ2-7

CDR3: CASSFYRDNYGYTF
D: NA
V: TRBV27
size: many
J: TRBJ1-2

CDR3: CASRDSSGNTIYF
D: NA
V: TRBV6-5
size: many
J: TRBJ1-3

CDR3: CASSRRGLGYGYTF
D: TRBD1
V: TRBV7-2
size: NA
J: TRBJ1-2

CDR3: CASSSADRSYGYTF
D: TRBD1
V: TRBV5-1
size: NA
J: TRBJ1-2

CDR3: CASSPGWGNEQFF
D: NA
V: TRBV7-7
size: NA
J: NA

CDR3: CASSSDLRGETQYF
D: NA
V: TRBV5-8
size: NA
J: TRBJ2-5

CDR3: CASSEEGFRDTEAFF
D: NA
V: TRBV12-3/TRBV12-4
size: many
J: TRBJ1-1

CDR3: CARVWDRGRHTEAFF
D: TRBD1
V: TRBV6-1
size: NA
J: TRBJ1-1

CDR3: CASSLIGGRSPLHF
D: NA
V: TRBV7-9
size: many
J: TRBJ1-6

CDR3: CASSPSSATYNEKLFF
D: NA
V: TRBV7-2
size: once
J: TRBJ1-4

CDR3: CASRGWAGGTGELFF
D: TRBD1
V: TRBV6-5
size: NA
J: TRBJ2-2

CDR3: CASSLAGHRGETQYF
D: NA
V: TRBV7-6
size: NA
J: TRBJ2-5

CDR3: CASSFGPANYGCTF
D: NA
V: TRBV7-2
size: NA
J: TRBJ1-2

CDR3: CASSSNWGSRETQYF
D: NA
V: TRBV7-2
size: many
J: TRBJ2-5

CDR3: CASSSGLAGGKEQYF
D: TRBD2
V: TRBV12-3/TRBV12-4
size: many
J: TRBJ2-7

CDR3: CASGPGQGYNEQFF
D: TRBD1
V: TRBV12-5
size: NA
J: NA

CDR3: CASTDFGANVLTF
D: NA
V: TRBV19
size: many
J: TRBJ2-6

CDR3: CSAARQGANTGELFF
D: TRBD1
V: TRBV20-1
size: many
J: TRBJ2-2

CDR3: CASSLTADSNQPQHF
D: NA
V: TRBV5-1
size: many
J: TRBJ1-5

CDR3: CASSPSAEAYEQYF
D: NA
V: TRBV7-9
size: many
J: TRBJ2-7

CDR3: CASSPADRGRATGELFF
D: TRBD1
V: TRBV6-6
size: few
J: TRBJ2-2

CDR3: CASSSPTGEFSYEQYF
D: TRBD1
V: TRBV5-1
size: many
J: TRBJ2-7

CDR3: CASKLDRYTEAFF
D: NA
V: TRBV12-3/TRBV12-4
size: many
J: TRBJ1-1